The next 27 T cell receptor beta chains were all read from a single sample in a study of T cell repertoires in cytomegalovirus infection. Antigen specificity for these receptors is unknown. TCRdb re-called the reads through MiXCR, storing one row per CDR3 protein. Of fewer than 200,000 distinct CDR3 sequences listed, about 20% were seen once; the top ten hold more than 25%. Here the sequenced sample was CD8+ T cells from cultured PBMCs, taken from culture after CMV antigen stimulation. The receptor source for this set is a human donor in good health (CMV status not recorded). Some clones in this sample may be carry-over from other donors' samples.

This chain links TRBV7-8 with TRBJ2-1; a possible D gene is TRBD1 (5 bases). The V end was cut by 3 bases, the J end by 7 bases, with 7 bases between. This CDR3 is built from 12 residues. Germline CDR1 SGHVS, CDR2 FQNEAQ. The CDR3 DNA follows: TGTGCCAGCAGCTTGCAGGGAAATGAGCAGTTCTTC. It translates to CASSLQGNEQFF.

This clonotype has only a few counts. The V call is TRBV4-2, the J call TRBJ1-1; the D is unclear. V shed 0 bases and J shed 7 bases, with 12 bases lying between them. CDR1 is LGHNA and CDR2 is YNFKEQ in the germline V gene. The CDR3 is 14 residues long. The CDR3 DNA reads as TGTGCCAGCAGCCAAGATTGGTCGGCAGATGAAGCTTTCTTT. This sequence encodes CASSQDWSADEAFF.

The chain is built from TRBV19 and TRBJ1-1; the D gene is possibly TRBD1 (5 bases). This CDR3 has 11 amino acids. Trimming removed 5 bases at V and 5 bases at J, with 6 bases between. Germline V gives CDR1 LNHDA, CDR2 SQIVND (reference sequence). The CDR3 region is CASSWGTEAFF. The CDR3 DNA follows: TGTGCCAGTAGTTGGGGGACTGAAGCTTTCTTT.

The chain couples TRBV6-2 or TRBV6-3 to TRBJ2-2, with D possibly being TRBD1 (6 bases). The CDR3 totals 13 residues. Germline V CDR1 and CDR2: MNHEY, SVGEGT. Trimming pared 6 bases from V and 9 bases from J, leaving 14 bases between. This chain's CDR3 is CASRGHPVWELFF. The CDR3 coding sequence is TGTGCCAGCAGGGGACACCCAGTGTGGGAGCTGTTTTTT.

This clonotype was counted only a few times. The chain recombines TRBV6-5 with TRBJ2-1; TRBD1 matches at 10 bases. Losses at the gene ends were 0 bases for V and 8 bases for J; bases not matched to a gene: 4. Germline V lookup: CDR1 MNHEY, CDR2 SVGAGI. This CDR3 region has 15 residues. This chain's CDR3 is CASSYSGQGGDEQFF. DNA for the CDR3: TGTGCCAGCAGTTACTCTGGACAGGGGGGCGATGAGCAGTTCTTC.

This clonotype has just a few counts. The chain has TRBV7-9 and TRBJ2-7, with 7 bases fitting TRBD1. Germline values: CDR1 SEHNR, CDR2 FQNEAQ (reference sequence). The length of the CDR3 is 14 residues. V was clipped by 5 bases and J by 2 bases; unmatched bases: 6. The CDR3 region is CASSARQGAYEQYF. Written as DNA, the CDR3 is TGTGCCAGCAGCGCCCGACAGGGAGCCTACGAGCAGTACTTC.

This clonotype was seen only once. This chain uses TRBV7-9 with TRBJ2-7, with D perhaps TRBD2 (5 bases). The CDR3 sequence is 13 residues long. Trimming cost V 4 bases and J 7 bases, with 14 bases left between them. Per germline, CDR1 SEHNR and CDR2 FQNEAQ (reference sequence). The DNA for the CDR3 is TGTGCCAGCAGCTCCAGCGAGTCGGGGGAGCAGTACTTC. Residues: CASSSSESGEQYF.

This rearrangement joins TRBV2 to TRBJ2-1, with 10 bases aligning to TRBD2. The CDR3 runs 15 residues. CDR1 and CDR2 from the germline V gene are SNHLY and FYNNEI. Trimming removed 1 base from V and 4 bases from J; junction bases left unmatched: 1. The CDR3 nucleotides are TGTGCCAGCAGTGAAGAGCGGGGGGGATACAATGAGCAGTTCTTC. This codes for CASSEERGGYNEQFF. Complete variable domain (other parts from reference TRBV2 and TRBJ2-1): EPEVTQTPSHQVTQMGQEVILRCVPISNHLYFYWYRQILGQKVEFLVSFYNNEISEKSEIFDDQFSVERPDGSNFTLKIRSTKLEDSAMYFCASSEERGGYNEQFFGPGTRLTVL.

The chain has TRBV7-9 and TRBJ2-1; D call uncertain. This CDR3 has 17 amino acids. Germline CDR1 reads SEHNR; CDR2 reads FQNEAQ (reference sequence). Between the trimmed V and J ends, which lost 4 bases and 4 bases, there was a span of 20 bases. CDR3 DNA: TGTGCCAGCAGCTCTCCCGCCGATAGGGAAACGTACAATGAGCAGTTCTTC. Translating gives CASSSPADRETYNEQFF. Drawing the rest from reference TRBV7-9 and TRBJ2-1, the complete variable domain is DTGVSQNPRHKITKRGQNVTFRCDPISEHNRLYWYRQTLGQGPEFLTYFQNEAQLEKSRLLSDRFSAERPKGSFSTLEIQRTEQGDSAMYLCASSSPADRETYNEQFFGPGTRLTVL.

The genes are TRBV7-2 and TRBJ2-7; 10 bases fit TRBD1. Germline V gene lookup returns CDR1 SGHTA and CDR2 FQGNSA. V trimming: 6 bases; J trimming: 0 bases; junction bases outside the gene matches: 8. The CDR3 has 16 residues. The CDR3 nucleotides are TGTGCCAGCAGGGGCCGGGACAGGGGACTCTCCTACGAGCAGTACTTC. Its protein product is CASRGRDRGLSYEQYF.

This clonotype has just a few counts. The CDR3 DNA sequence: TGTGCCAGCAGCTTAGGTGGGGCAGGAGGAAACACCATATATTTT. It translates to CASSLGGAGGNTIYF. J is TRBJ1-3 and V is TRBV7-9; D is possibly TRBD1 (5 bases). V lost 1 base, J lost 4 bases, and 11 bases lay in between. This CDR3 has 15 residues. From germline, CDR1 is SEHNR and CDR2 FQNEAQ (reference sequence).

This chain uses TRBV6-1 with TRBJ2-1, with D tentatively TRBD1 (6 bases). V was pared by 1 base and J by 9 bases, with 16 bases between. From germline, CDR1 is MNHNS and CDR2 SASEGT. The CDR3 is made up of 15 amino acids. DNA for the CDR3: TGTGCCAGCAGTGAAGAGAGGTATAGCAGGGGTGAGCAGTTCTTC. This gives the protein CASSEERYSRGEQFF.

This clonotype was seen a handful of times. The chain recombines TRBV7-8 with TRBJ2-3; D gene unclear. The germline CDR1 and CDR2 sequences are SGHVS and FQNEAQ. The CDR3 loop spans 12 amino acids. The CDR3 nucleotides read TGTACCGGCAGCTCCTATACAGATACGCAGTATTTT. Translation: CTGSSYTDTQYF.

The chain has TRBV12-3 or TRBV12-4 and TRBJ2-3; a possible D gene is TRBD2 (6 bases). V shed 3 bases and J shed 0 bases, with 16 bases lying between them. The CDR3 sequence is 17 residues long. The CDR3 is CASSLGRGRGSTDTQYF. The CDR3 DNA reads TGTGCCAGCAGTTTGGGGAGAGGGCGGGGCAGCACAGATACGCAGTATTTT.

The V call is TRBV19, the J call TRBJ1-6, with D perhaps matching TRBD1 (6 bases). V lost 1 base and J lost 7, with 17 bases in between. The CDR3 length is 17 residues. CDR1 and CDR2 from the germline V gene are LNHDA and SQIVND (reference sequence). CDR3 amino acids: CASSIAHREGRNSPLHF. The CDR3 DNA is TGTGCCAGTAGTATAGCCCACAGGGAGGGAAGGAATTCACCCCTCCACTTT.

The sample holds a few counts of this clonotype. This rearrangement joins TRBV7-9 to TRBJ2-1; D uncertain. CDR1 and CDR2 from the germline V gene are SEHNR and FQNEAQ (reference sequence). The CDR3 extends over 14 amino acids. V gave up 0 bases and J gave up 5 bases, with 8 bases separating them. This CDR3 reads CASSLAGMNNEQFF. The CDR3 DNA follows: TGTGCCAGCAGCTTAGCGGGGATGAACAATGAGCAGTTCTTC. Filled out from reference TRBV7-9 and TRBJ2-1, the complete variable domain reads DTGVSQNPRHKITKRGQNVTFRCDPISEHNRLYWYRQTLGQGPEFLTYFQNEAQLEKSRLLSDRFSAERPKGSFSTLEIQRTEQGDSAMYLCASSLAGMNNEQFFGPGTRLTVL.

This clonotype was detected a few times. The V and J genes are TRBV7-8 and TRBJ1-3; D uncertain. Germline V gives CDR1 SGHVS, CDR2 FQNEAQ. V was trimmed by 1 base and J by 7 bases, leaving 20 bases between them. The CDR3 runs 17 residues. CDR3 sequence: CASSLEVPGFAVNTIYF. The CDR3 nucleotides are TGTGCCAGCAGCTTAGAGGTTCCGGGCTTCGCGGTGAACACCATATATTTT.

As for this clonotype: It may be a read error: a sequence one base away is much more abundant. This chain links TRBV6-5 with TRBJ2-5; D remains unclear. There are 13 residues in the CDR3. Germline V gene sequence: CDR1 MNHEY, CDR2 SVGAGI. The CDR3, as DNA: TGTGCCCGCAGTTACCAAAGGACGGAGACCCAGTACTTC. Encoded protein: CARSYQRTETQYF.

V usage is TRBV6-8 and J usage is TRBJ2-3; TRBD1 matches 11 bases. V was pared by 6 bases and J by 4 bases, with 0 bases of the junction left unmatched. The germline gives CDR1 MNHGY, CDR2 SAAAGT. CDR3 length: 13 residues. CDR3 residues: CASRGQGADTQYF. The CDR3 DNA follows: TGTGCCAGCAGGGGACAGGGGGCAGATACGCAGTATTTT.

This clonotype was seen more than once but under ten times. The chain has TRBV6-2 or TRBV6-3 and TRBJ1-6; D gene ambiguous. The germline CDR1 and CDR2 sequences are MNHEY and SVGEGT. The CDR3 is 14 residues long. The V and J ends lost 1 base and 9 bases respectively, with 10 bases between them. The DNA of the CDR3 is TGTGCCAGCAGTTACTACGGCTCCTCTTCACCCCTCCACTTT. Protein product: CASSYYGSSSPLHF.

This clonotype has a handful of counts. V gene TRBV12-3 or TRBV12-4 combines with J gene TRBJ1-2; D remains unclear. Trimming cost V 6 bases and J 3 bases, with 17 bases left between them. CDR3 length equals 15 residues. CDR3 nucleotides: TGTGCCAGCAGCCTCGGTGGAGTTTCCCACTATGGCTACACCTTC. Its translation is CASSLGGVSHYGYTF.

This clonotype was seen a handful of times. CDR3 amino acids: CASSLRDISYEQYF. The CDR3 nucleotides are TGTGCCAGCAGCCTCCGGGACATCTCCTACGAGCAGTACTTC. J is TRBJ2-7 and V is TRBV7-2, with D perhaps TRBD1 (6 bases). V was cut by 5 bases and J by 0 bases, with 11 bases left in between. Germline V gives CDR1 SGHTA, CDR2 FQGNSA. There are 14 residues in the CDR3.

The CDR3 protein is CASSLFRDNQETQYF. DNA of the CDR3: TGTGCCAGCAGTTTGTTCCGCGACAACCAAGAGACCCAGTACTTC. This chain joins TRBV28 and TRBJ2-5; D unclear. This CDR3 spans 15 amino acids. Germline CDR1 MDHEN, CDR2 SYDVKM. The germline V and J ends were trimmed by 3 bases and 0 bases, with 11 bases remaining between them. Full variable domain (missing parts from reference TRBV28 and TRBJ2-5): DVKVTQSSRYLVKRTGEKVFLECVQDMDHENMFWYRQDPGLGLRLIYFSYDVKMKEKGDIPEGYSVSREKKERFSLILESASTNQTSMYLCASSLFRDNQETQYFGPGTRLLVL.

This clonotype occurred a few times. The chain couples TRBV28 to TRBJ1-1; 8 bases align to TRBD1. The V segment lost 4 bases and the J segment 0 bases; nucleotides outside the gene matches: 7. CDR3 length: 16 amino acids. Looked up from germline, CDR1 is MDHEN and CDR2 is SYDVKM. The CDR3 nucleotides are TGTGCCAGCAGTTCCCGACAGGGGAGTATGAACACTGAAGCTTTCTTT. Its translation is CASSSRQGSMNTEAFF.

In this sample, this clonotype turned up many times. The rearrangement joins TRBV6-1 to TRBJ1-1; D remains ambiguous. Looked up from germline, CDR1 is MNHNS and CDR2 is SASEGT. This CDR3 comprises 13 residues. Deletions cut 1 base from V and 1 base from J, with 4 bases between. The CDR3 loop reads CASSEVRNTEAFF. In DNA, the CDR3 is TGTGCCAGCAGTGAAGTCCGGAACACTGAAGCTTTCTTT.

This clonotype was found a few times. The genes are TRBV7-9 and TRBJ2-1; D unclear. The V gene lost 4 bases and the J gene lost 5 bases, with 12 bases spanning the gap. The CDR3 runs 14 residues. The germline V gene has CDR1 SEHNR and CDR2 FQNEAQ (reference sequence). CDR3 loop: CASSYGRSDNEQFF. CDR3 nucleotide sequence: TGTGCCAGCAGCTACGGACGGTCAGACAATGAGCAGTTCTTC. Looking up the rest from reference TRBV7-9 and TRBJ2-1 gives the full variable domain: DTGVSQNPRHKITKRGQNVTFRCDPISEHNRLYWYRQTLGQGPEFLTYFQNEAQLEKSRLLSDRFSAERPKGSFSTLEIQRTEQGDSAMYLCASSYGRSDNEQFFGPGTRLTVL.

A word on this clonotype: At one of its ends the junction is not consistent with the germline gene, which may arise from a read error. The chain employs TRBV7-6 and TRBJ1-4, with 7 nucleotides matching TRBD1. The V gene's germline CDR1 is SGHVS and CDR2 FNYEAQ. The CDR3 length is 15 residues. CDR3 residues: CASSPNRGVDEKLFF. In nucleotides, the CDR3 is TGTGCTAGCAGCCCCAACAGGGGAGTGGATGAAAAACTGTTTTTT. Using reference TRBV7-6 and TRBJ1-4 for the parts outside the CDR3, the full variable domain is GAGVSQSPRYKVTKRGQDVALRCDPISGHVSLYWYRQALGQGPEFLTYFNYEAQQDKSGLPNDRFSAERPEGSISTLTIQRTEQRDSAMYRCASSPNRGVDEKLFFGSGTQLSVL.